This T cell receptor beta chain was documented in a study of blood T cell repertoires in COVID-19. Generated by immunoSEQ multiplex PCR, the TCRdb table keeps only in-frame clones and is missing some. The table lists about 100,000 clones, roughly nine tenths of them singletons. The V gene end was trimmed by 6 bases and the J gene end by 2 bases; junction bases not matched to a gene: 14. The germline gives CDR1 LNHDA, CDR2 SQIVND (reference sequence). The CDR3 covers 17 residues. The rearrangement links TRBV19 to TRBJ1-2, with 8 nucleotides matching TRBD1. Sequenced: peripheral blood. The clonotype was recovered from a woman of 80 years or more with acute or convalescent COVID-19. In DNA, the CDR3 is TGTGCCAGTAGATCAGGGGGCCAGGGGGGCGTAAACTATGGCTACACCTTC. The encoded protein is CASRSGGQGGVNYGYTF.